The T cell receptor beta chain under discussion was sequenced for a study of metastatic and nonmetastatic thyroid tumors. Study background: Across peripheral blood and tumor or nodule tissue samples taken from malignant and benign thyroid patients, the repertoires were compared with one another.

A remark on this clone: The antigen remains unidentified. Since no conserved phenylalanine or tryptophan closes the CDR3, a read error is the likely cause.

Thyroid surgery took place with no prior treatment in any patient. In the original analysis: A classifier of distant metastasis in papillary thyroid cancer was built from CDR3 differences (across clinicopathological groups). TCRdb re-clonotyped the PCR reads via MiXCR. Here the V and J calls rest on TCRdb's processing, not on the authors' analysis. Here the sample spans 30,000 to 40,000 clones, about 21% being singletons. With 4 bases removed from V and 4 bases from J, the gap between germline ends came to 11 bases. There are 12 residues in the CDR3. Germline V gene data show CDR1 as DFQATT and CDR2 as SNEGSKA (reference sequence). General study findings and limits: The study reportedly found significantly higher TCR beta diversity in malignant thyroid tumors than benign nodules, in blood and tumor.

Specimen: blood. The genes are TRBV20-1 and TRBJ2-7, with unresolved D. The TCR was taken from a female donor with papillary thyroid cancer or a benign thyroid nodule (not recorded which). Some clones in this sample may be carry-over from other donors' samples. CDR3 sequence reads: CSANRVVYEQYS. CDR3 coding DNA: TGCAGTGCTAACCGGGTGGTGTACGAGCAGTACTCC.